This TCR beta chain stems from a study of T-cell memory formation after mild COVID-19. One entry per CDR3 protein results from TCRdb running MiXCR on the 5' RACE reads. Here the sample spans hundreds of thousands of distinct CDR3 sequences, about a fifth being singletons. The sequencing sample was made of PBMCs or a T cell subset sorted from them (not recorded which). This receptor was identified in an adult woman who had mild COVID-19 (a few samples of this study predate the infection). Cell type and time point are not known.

The CDR3 sequence is CASSTRHGYNLAKNIQYF. CDR3 DNA sequence: TGTGCCAGCAGTACCCGGCATGGCTACAACCTAGCCAAAAACATTCAGTACTTC. The rearrangement links TRBV6-4 to TRBJ2-4; D gene ambiguous. This CDR3 has 18 residues. V lost 5 bases to trimming and J lost 0 bases, with 20 bases between them. The germline V gene encodes CDR1 MRHNA and CDR2 SNTAGT.